This T cell receptor (beta chain) was identified during a study of brain metastases from non-small cell lung cancer. Clones were read by immunoSEQ multiplex PCR, and TCRdb kept only the in-frame ones, dropping some. The repertoire consists of about 3,700 clones, with around 85% occurring once and the leading ten covering about 3.4%. The CDR3 runs to 13 residues. The ends were cut back, 3 bases at V and 7 bases at J, with 12 bases in the middle. CDR1 SQVTM and CDR2 ANQGSEA come from the germline V gene. The sequence was collected from a donor aged 40 or older with non-small cell lung cancer. This chain links TRBV29-1 with TRBJ2-2; TRBD2 is a possible D gene (7 bases). The source material was primary lung tumor tissue. CDR3 region: CSVEAGALGELFF. Here the CDR3 DNA reads TGCAGCGTTGAGGCGGGGGCTCTCGGGGAGCTGTTTTTT.